This T cell receptor (beta chain) stems from a study of shared clonotypes between healthy human individuals. With V trimmed by 1 base and J by 7 bases, 7 bases remained unmatched. Germline CDR1 reads MGHRA; CDR2 reads YSYEKL. The CDR3 length is 15 residues. Methods used by the authors: For the immunoSEQ data, sequences were junction-only without quality scores, so filtering differed. TCRdb's copy holds only in-frame clones and misses some; the assay was immunoSEQ multiplex PCR. That table gives V, J and clone size, and the DNA gave D and trimming. The sample holds about 480,000 clones, 75% to 80% seen once.

This clonotype was obtained from a woman in her 40s in good health. Some clones in this sample may be carry-over from other donors' samples. The gene calls are TRBV4-1 and TRBJ2-1; 7 nucleotides align to TRBD2. Sequencing input: PBMCs. CDR3 in DNA: TGCGCCAGCAGCCAAGTGTCGGGAGGAAGGAATGAGCAGTTCTTC. It codes for CASSQVSGGRNEQFF.